This T cell receptor (beta chain) stems from a study of beta chain features in type 1 diabetes. As concerns this clone: Its antigen is currently unknown.

CDR3 length: 11 amino acids. V lost 6 bases, J lost 6 bases, and 9 bases lay in between. Germline V gene lookup returns CDR1 SNHLY and CDR2 FYNNEI. Expressed TCRB transcripts were sequenced because the entire RNA isolate underwent reverse transcription. Method: immunoSEQ multiplex PCR; TCRdb's copy keeps in-frame clones and lacks some. The top ten clones hold 0.44% of a sample with roughly 300,000 clones, roughly 8% of them seen once. Study conclusions and caveats: VDJ junctions from patients with type 1 diabetes contained fewer insertions and more deletions.

The sequence came from a woman in her late teens or twenties in good health. Material: central memory CD4+ T cells from blood. V and J are TRBV2 and TRBJ2-7; D gene ambiguous. The CDR3 reads CASRDLGEQYF. CDR3 DNA: TGTGCCAGCAGGGACCTGGGCGAGCAGTACTTC.